This TCR beta chain was documented in a study of response to subunit inactivated influenza vaccine. A few counts support this clonotype. From the RT-PCR reads, TCRdb called clonotypes with MiXCR, one entry per CDR3 protein. The data contain 650,000 to 800,000 distinct CDR3 sequences, approximately 15% of them singletons. This CDR3 contains 14 residues. Trimming removed 8 bases from V and 6 bases from J; junction bases left unmatched: 9. Germline values: CDR1 ENHRY, CDR2 SYGVKD. This receptor was obtained from a man aged 45-60 years who received an inactivated influenza vaccine. The rearrangement uses TRBV10-3 and TRBJ2-1; 8 bases map to TRBD2. The sequencing here drew on PBMCs from blood, taken 14 to 15 days before vaccination. The CDR3 reads CAIGGRLYRNEQFF. Written as DNA, the CDR3 is TGTGCCATCGGCGGGAGGCTCTATCGCAATGAGCAGTTCTTC.